Following are 17 T cell receptor beta chains from one sample sequenced in a study of T-cell reconstitution after alpha-beta-depleted transplantation in children. For TCRbeta, the library was prepared with unique molecular identifiers. TCRdb ran MiXCR on the PCR reads and lists one entry per CDR3 protein. The table shows about 260,000 distinct CDR3 sequences, with more than 9% occurring only once. The sequencing here drew on peripheral blood, taken 180 days after TCRalphabeta/CD19-depleted stem cell transplant. Receptors originate from a male patient aged 2 to 10 who had a stem cell transplant for chronic granulomatous disease, so the T cells may come from the graft donor.

This clonotype was observed many times. V usage is TRBV3-1 and J usage is TRBJ2-2; D is ambiguous. Trimming pared 6 bases from V and 7 bases from J, leaving 18 bases between. Germline-derived CDR1 and CDR2 are LGHDT and YNNKEL (reference sequence). This CDR3 is 15 amino acids long. The CDR3 DNA follows: TGTGCCAGCAGAGACAAGAGGAAGGGCGTCGGGGAGCTGTTTTTT. It is translated as CASRDKRKGVGELFF.

CDR3 amino acids: CASSRLPGRHPGNEQFF. The CDR3 DNA follows: TGTGCCAGCAGCAGACTTCCGGGCCGCCATCCCGGGAATGAGCAGTTCTTC. The gene calls are TRBV21-1 and TRBJ2-1; TRBD2, the D gene given by the table, was not confirmed from the DNA. TRBV21-1 represents a pseudogene. The CDR3 spans 17 residues.

About this clonotype itself: A read error is possible here, since a much larger clone lies one base away. V is TRBV6-4 and J is TRBJ2-3, with TRBD2 matching 10 bases. V trimming: 6 bases; J trimming: 4 bases; junction bases outside the gene matches: 7. Per germline, CDR1 MRHNA and CDR2 SNTAGT. The CDR3 covers 15 residues. The CDR3 reads CASSILAGDADTQYF. The CDR3 DNA sequence: TGTGCCAGCAGCATTCTAGCGGGAGATGCAGATACGCAGTATTTT.

This clonotype was seen many times. The V gene is TRBV19, the J gene TRBJ2-3; the D gene is possibly TRBD2 (5 bases). From germline, CDR1 is LNHDA and CDR2 SQIVND (reference sequence). The CDR3 runs 14 residues. V dropped 3 bases and J dropped 2 bases, with 9 bases sitting between them. The CDR3 loop reads CASSISGFTDTQYF. The CDR3 DNA sequence: TGTGCCAGTAGTATCAGCGGATTCACAGATACGCAGTATTTT.

Points on this clonotype: A much larger clone differs by one base, so this may be a read error. This rearrangement joins TRBV12-3 or TRBV12-4 to TRBJ2-5, with 12 bases aligning to TRBD2. The CDR3 covers 19 residues. For the CDR3, the DNA is TGTGCCAGCTGTTTAATGGGTGCCAGACTAGCGGGAGATGAGGAGACCCAGTACTTC. Protein: CASCLMGARLAGDEETQYF.

This clonotype was observed at least ten times. The chain employs TRBV7-6 and TRBJ2-5; unclear D gene. The CDR3 extends over 15 amino acids. The V gene's germline CDR1 is SGHVS and CDR2 FNYEAQ. Trimming took off 1 base at V and 0 bases at J, with 9 bases between the two ends. CDR3 region: CASSLVFSYQETQYF. The CDR3 DNA reads as TGTGCCAGCAGCTTAGTGTTCTCGTACCAAGAGACCCAGTACTTC.

This clonotype has at least ten counts. The J gene is TRBJ2-5, the V gene TRBV20-1; 9 positions match TRBD1. The CDR3 runs 14 residues. V was pared by 4 bases and J by 6 bases, with 9 bases of the junction left unmatched. CDR1 DFQATT and CDR2 SNEGSKA come from the germline V gene (reference sequence). In DNA, the CDR3 is TGCAGTGCTACTCCCGGGACAGGGATTAAGACCCAGTACTTC. Protein product: CSATPGTGIKTQYF.

A word on this clonotype: A much larger clone differs by one base, so this may be a read error. The V and J genes are TRBV15 and TRBJ2-3; no reliable D call. CDR3 length: 12 amino acids. Germline assignment: CDR1 LNHNV and CDR2 YYDKDF (reference sequence). CDR3: CTTSIPSDTQYF. As DNA, the CDR3 is TGTACCACCAGCATACCTAGTGATACGCAGTATTTT.

This chain uses TRBV7-9 with TRBJ1-3; no clear D. Per germline, CDR1 SEHNR and CDR2 FQNEAQ (reference sequence). The CDR3 contains 16 residues. Trimming shortened V by 5 bases and J by 0 bases, and 14 bases separated the two germline ends. Here the CDR3 reads CASSPLLDPSGNTIYF. The CDR3 region has the DNA TGTGCCAGCAGCCCGTTACTCGATCCCTCTGGAAACACCATATATTTT.

There are many counts of this clonotype. The V call is TRBV20-1, the J call TRBJ2-6; D not resolved. The CDR3 loop spans 16 amino acids. Trimming cost V 3 bases and J 1 base, with 13 bases left between them. CDR1 is DFQATT, CDR2 SNEGSKA, per germline (reference sequence). CDR3 in amino acids: CSASVGWHSGANVLTF. The CDR3 DNA follows: TGCAGTGCTAGTGTGGGTTGGCATTCTGGGGCCAACGTCCTGACTTTC.

This clonotype was seen a few times. The rearrangement joins TRBV21-1 to TRBJ1-2; the table's TRBD1 call for D was not verified on the DNA. TRBV21-1 is an annotated pseudogene. The CDR3 is 14 residues long. As DNA, the CDR3 is TGTGCCAGCAGCAAAGAAGGGACAGACTATGGCTACACCTTC. Its translation: CASSKEGTDYGYTF.

This clonotype was seen ten or more times. The chain employs TRBV4-3 and TRBJ1-1; no firm D call. Germline CDR1 and CDR2: LGHNA and YSLEER. This CDR3 contains 14 residues. Trimming shortened V by 1 base and J by 1 base, and 7 bases separated the two germline ends. The CDR3 region is CASSQVLENTEAFF. Here the CDR3 DNA reads TGCGCCAGCAGCCAAGTTTTGGAGAACACTGAAGCTTTCTTT.

This clonotype has at least ten counts. The rearrangement joins TRBV10-3 to TRBJ2-7; D gene unclear. The CDR3 sequence is 12 residues long. Trimming pared 4 bases from V and 5 bases from J, leaving 9 bases between. Germline V gene data show CDR1 as ENHRY and CDR2 as SYGVKD. CDR3 loop: CAISVSGDEQYF. The DNA of the CDR3 is TGTGCCATCAGTGTCTCGGGTGACGAGCAGTACTTC.

This clonotype was seen ten or more times. The genes are TRBV6-5 and TRBJ2-2; possible D gene TRBD2, 5 bases. The CDR3 is 14 amino acids. V lost 4 bases, J lost 2 bases, and 8 bases lay in between. Germline values: CDR1 MNHEY, CDR2 SVGAGI. The CDR3 here is CASSSRGNTGELFF. The CDR3, as DNA: TGTGCCAGCAGTTCACGGGGTAACACCGGGGAGCTGTTTTTT.

This clonotype was counted ten times or more. The J gene is TRBJ2-2, the V gene TRBV15; perhaps TRBD1 as D (5 bases). V was pared by 2 bases and J by 1 base, with 8 bases between. There are 15 residues in the CDR3. Germline CDR1 is LNHNV and CDR2 is YYDKDF (reference sequence). The CDR3 protein is CATSRTTVNTGELFF. The CDR3 DNA sequence: TGTGCCACCAGCAGAACGACAGTGAACACCGGGGAGCTGTTTTTT.

In this sample, this clonotype turned up many times. The chain couples TRBV5-4 to TRBJ1-1; the D gene is possibly TRBD1 (6 bases). The CDR3 contains 17 residues. CDR1 and CDR2 from the germline V gene are SGHNT and YYREEE (reference sequence). Trimming took 4 bases from V and 5 from J, leaving 24 bases between them. CDR3 sequence: CASSRTPRRGQGTEAFF. CDR3 DNA sequence: TGTGCCAGCAGCCGGACTCCGAGGAGGGGCCAGGGGACTGAAGCTTTCTTT.

This rearrangement joins TRBV5-1 to TRBJ2-1; TRBD1 is a possible D gene (6 bases). CDR3 length: 15 amino acids. V lost 4 bases and J lost 6, with 17 bases in between. The V gene's germline CDR1 is SGHRS and CDR2 YFSETQ. The CDR3: CASSRSAGAANEQFF. In DNA form, the CDR3 reads TGCGCCAGCAGCCGATCCGCAGGGGCTGCCAATGAGCAGTTCTTC. Supplemented by reference TRBV5-1 and TRBJ2-1, the full variable domain reads KAGVTQTPRYLIKTRGQQVTLSCSPISGHRSVSWYQQTPGQGLQFLFEYFSETQRNKGNFPGRFSGRQFSNSRSEMNVSTLELGDSALYLCASSRSAGAANEQFFGPGTRLTVL.